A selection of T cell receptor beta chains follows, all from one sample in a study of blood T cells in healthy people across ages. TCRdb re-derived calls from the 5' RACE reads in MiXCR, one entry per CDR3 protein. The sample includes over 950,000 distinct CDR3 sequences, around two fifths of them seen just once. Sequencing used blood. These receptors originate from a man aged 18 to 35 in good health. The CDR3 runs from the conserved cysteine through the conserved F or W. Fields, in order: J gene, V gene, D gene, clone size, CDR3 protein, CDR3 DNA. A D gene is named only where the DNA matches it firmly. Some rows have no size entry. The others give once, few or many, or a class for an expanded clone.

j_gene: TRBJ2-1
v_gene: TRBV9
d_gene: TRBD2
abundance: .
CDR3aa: CASSDQLAGGNSSYNEQFF
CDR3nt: TGTGCCAGCAGCGATCAACTAGCGGGGGGAAACAGCTCCTACAATGAGCAGTTCTTC

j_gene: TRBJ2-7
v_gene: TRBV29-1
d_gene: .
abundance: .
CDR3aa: CSVESGKYEQYF
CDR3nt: TGCAGCGTCGAATCAGGGAAGTACGAGCAGTACTTC

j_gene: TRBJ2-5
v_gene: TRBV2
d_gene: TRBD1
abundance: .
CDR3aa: CASSRQDRRQETQYF
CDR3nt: TGTGCCAGCAGTAGACAGGACAGGCGCCAAGAGACCCAGTACTTC

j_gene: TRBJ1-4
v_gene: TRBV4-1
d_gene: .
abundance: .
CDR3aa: CASSQDLLEKLFF
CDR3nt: TGCGCCAGCAGCCAAGATTTGCTTGAAAAACTGTTTTTT

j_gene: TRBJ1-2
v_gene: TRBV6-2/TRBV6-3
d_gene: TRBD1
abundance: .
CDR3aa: CASSYLGQAADGYTF
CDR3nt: TGTGCCAGCAGTTACCTCGGACAGGCGGCCGATGGCTACACCTTC

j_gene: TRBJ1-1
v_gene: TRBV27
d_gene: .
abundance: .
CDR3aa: CASRWGLNTEAFF
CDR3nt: TGTGCCAGCAGGTGGGGGTTGAACACTGAAGCTTTCTTT

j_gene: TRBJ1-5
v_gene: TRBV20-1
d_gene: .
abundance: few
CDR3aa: CSAPTSGEYNQPQHF
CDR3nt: TGCAGTGCGCCTACCTCAGGGGAATACAATCAGCCCCAGCATTTT

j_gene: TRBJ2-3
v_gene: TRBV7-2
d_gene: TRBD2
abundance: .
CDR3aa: CASSVASSGGASPDTQYF
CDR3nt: TGTGCCAGCAGCGTAGCCTCTAGCGGGGGGGCATCGCCAGATACGCAGTATTTT

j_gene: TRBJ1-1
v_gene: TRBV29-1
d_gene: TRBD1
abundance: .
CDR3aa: CSVDRQGGVNTEAFF
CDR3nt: TGCAGCGTTGATCGGCAGGGGGGGGTGAACACTGAAGCTTTCTTT

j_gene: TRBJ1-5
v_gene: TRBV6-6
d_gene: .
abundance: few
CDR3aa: CASMITSGNQPQHF
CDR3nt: TGTGCCAGCATGATCACGTCGGGGAATCAGCCCCAGCATTTT

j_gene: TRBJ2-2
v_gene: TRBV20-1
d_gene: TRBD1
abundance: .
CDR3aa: CSARGQGRELFF
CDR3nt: TGCAGTGCTAGGGGACAGGGAAGGGAGCTGTTTTTT

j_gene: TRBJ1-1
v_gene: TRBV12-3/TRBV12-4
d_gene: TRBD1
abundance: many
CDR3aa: CASSLRTGGTEAFF
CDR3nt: TGTGCCAGCAGTTTAAGGACAGGGGGCACTGAAGCTTTCTTT

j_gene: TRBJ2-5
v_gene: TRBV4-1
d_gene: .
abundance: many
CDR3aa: CASSQSTTQETQYF
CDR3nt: TGCGCCAGCAGCCAATCTACTACCCAAGAGACCCAGTACTTC

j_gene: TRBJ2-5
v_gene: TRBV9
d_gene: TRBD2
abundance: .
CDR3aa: CASSVGSGGPIAYNEQYF
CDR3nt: TGTGCCAGCAGCGTAGGAAGCGGGGGGCCGATTGCCTACAATGAGCAGTACTTC

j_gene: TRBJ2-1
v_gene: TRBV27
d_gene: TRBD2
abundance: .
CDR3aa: CASSLEGPGLAGGNNEQFF
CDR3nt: TGTGCCAGCAGTTTAGAGGGGCCCGGACTAGCGGGGGGTAACAATGAGCAGTTCTTC

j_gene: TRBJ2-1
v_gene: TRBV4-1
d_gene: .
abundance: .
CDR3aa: CASSQPLQGGSYNEQFF
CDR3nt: TGCGCCAGCAGCCAACCCCTTCAGGGGGGCAGTTACAATGAGCAGTTCTTC

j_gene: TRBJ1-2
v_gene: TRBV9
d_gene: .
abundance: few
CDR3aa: CASSVGGIGSGYTF
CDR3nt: TGTGCCAGCAGCGTAGGCGGTATAGGATCTGGCTACACCTTC

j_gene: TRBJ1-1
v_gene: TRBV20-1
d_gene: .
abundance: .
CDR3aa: CSARAQPFTEAFF
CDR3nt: TGCAGTGCTAGAGCGCAGCCATTCACTGAAGCTTTCTTT

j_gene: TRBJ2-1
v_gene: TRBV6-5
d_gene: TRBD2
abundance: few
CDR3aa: CASSYRTSDDEQFF
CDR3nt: TGTGCCAGCAGTTACCGGACTAGCGATGATGAGCAGTTCTTC

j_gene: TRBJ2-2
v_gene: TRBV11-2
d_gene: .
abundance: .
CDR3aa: CASSFTETGELFF
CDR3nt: TGTGCCAGCAGCTTTACAGAAACCGGGGAGCTGTTTTTT

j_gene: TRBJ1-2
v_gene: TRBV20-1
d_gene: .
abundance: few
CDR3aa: CSARVGKVSYGYTF
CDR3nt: TGCAGTGCTAGAGTTGGTAAGGTCTCCTATGGCTACACCTTC

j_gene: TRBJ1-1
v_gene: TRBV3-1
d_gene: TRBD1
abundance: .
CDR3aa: CASSPTGTLVTEAFF
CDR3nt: TGTGCCAGCAGCCCGACAGGGACTTTGGTCACTGAAGCTTTCTTT

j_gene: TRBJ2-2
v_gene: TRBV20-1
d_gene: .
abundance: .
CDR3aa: CSASRGPPGNTGELFF
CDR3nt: TGCAGTGCTAGCCGGGGGCCTCCGGGGAACACCGGGGAGCTGTTTTTT

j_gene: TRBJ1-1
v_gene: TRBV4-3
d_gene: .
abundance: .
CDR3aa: CASSQDLGQSTEAFF
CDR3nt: TGCGCCAGCAGCCAAGATCTAGGACAAAGCACTGAAGCTTTCTTT

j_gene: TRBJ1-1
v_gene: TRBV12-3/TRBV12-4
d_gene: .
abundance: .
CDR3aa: CASSLARGSSQATFF
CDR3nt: TGTGCCAGCAGTTTAGCGCGGGGGAGCTCCCAAGCCACTTTCTTT

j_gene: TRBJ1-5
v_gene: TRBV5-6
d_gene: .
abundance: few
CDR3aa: CASSSTGIPNSNQPQHF
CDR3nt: TGTGCCAGCAGCTCTACAGGGATCCCTAATAGCAATCAGCCCCAGCATTTT

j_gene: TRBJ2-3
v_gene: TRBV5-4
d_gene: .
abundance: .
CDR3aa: CAAQGSRRDTQYF
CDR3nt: TGTGCCGCCCAGGGGAGTCGCAGGGATACGCAGTATTTT

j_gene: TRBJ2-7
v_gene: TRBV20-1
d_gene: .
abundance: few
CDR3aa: CSAREEPRGDYEQYF
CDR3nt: TGCAGTGCTAGAGAGGAACCGAGAGGAGACTACGAGCAGTACTTC

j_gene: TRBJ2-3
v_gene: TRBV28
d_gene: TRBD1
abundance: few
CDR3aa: CASSLDREIDNDITDTQYF
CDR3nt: TGTGCCAGCAGTTTAGACAGGGAGATAGATAACGATATCACAGATACGCAGTATTTT

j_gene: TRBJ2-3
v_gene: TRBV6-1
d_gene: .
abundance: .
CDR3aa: CASRTGDQGTDTQYF
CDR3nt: TGTGCCAGCAGAACAGGAGATCAAGGCACAGATACGCAGTATTTT

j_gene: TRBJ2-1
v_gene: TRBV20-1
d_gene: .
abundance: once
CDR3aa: CTANRATFEQFF
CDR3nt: TGCACTGCTAACAGGGCTACCTTTGAGCAGTTCTTC

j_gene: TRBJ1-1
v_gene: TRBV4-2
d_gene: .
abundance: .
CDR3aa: CASSPVGQMNTEAFF
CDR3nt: TGTGCCAGCAGCCCTGTCGGACAGATGAACACTGAAGCTTTCTTT

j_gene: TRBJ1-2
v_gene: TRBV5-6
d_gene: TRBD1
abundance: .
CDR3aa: CASSLGDRLYGYTF
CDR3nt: TGTGCCAGCAGCTTGGGGGACAGACTATATGGCTACACCTTC

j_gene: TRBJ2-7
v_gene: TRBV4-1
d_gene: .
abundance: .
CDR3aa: CASSARFGVYEQYF
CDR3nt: TGCGCCAGCAGCGCAAGGTTCGGGGTCTACGAGCAGTACTTC

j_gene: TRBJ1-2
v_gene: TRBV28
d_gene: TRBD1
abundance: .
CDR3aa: CASSFGYRGYYGYTF
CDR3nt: TGTGCCAGCAGTTTCGGGTACAGGGGGTACTATGGCTACACCTTC

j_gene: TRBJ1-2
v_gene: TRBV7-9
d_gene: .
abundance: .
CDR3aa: CAGSHAGGSVYGYTF
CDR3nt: TGTGCCGGCAGCCACGCGGGCGGGTCTGTCTATGGCTACACCTTC

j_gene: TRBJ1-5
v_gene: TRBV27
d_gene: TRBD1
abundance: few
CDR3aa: CASSKTGVSNQPQHF
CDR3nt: TGTGCCAGCAGTAAAACAGGGGTCAGCAATCAGCCCCAGCATTTT

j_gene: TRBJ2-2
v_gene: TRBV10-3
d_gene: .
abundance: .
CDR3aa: CAISETTKNTAELFF
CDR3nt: TGTGCCATCAGTGAGACTACCAAGAACACCGCGGAGCTGTTTTTT

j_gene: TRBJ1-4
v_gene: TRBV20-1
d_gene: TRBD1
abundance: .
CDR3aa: CSGRGSSNEKLFF
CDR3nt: TGCAGTGGCAGGGGGTCGTCTAATGAAAAACTGTTTTTT

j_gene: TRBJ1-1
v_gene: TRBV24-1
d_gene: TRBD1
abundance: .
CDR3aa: CATRNQGATEAFF
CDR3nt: TGTGCCACCAGGAACCAGGGGGCGACTGAAGCTTTCTTT

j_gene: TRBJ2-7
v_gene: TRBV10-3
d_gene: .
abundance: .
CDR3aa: CAICGSSYEQYF
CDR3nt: TGTGCCATCTGCGGCAGTTCCTACGAGCAGTACTTC

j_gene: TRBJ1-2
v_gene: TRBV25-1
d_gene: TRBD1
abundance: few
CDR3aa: CASSDRRQGRGYTF
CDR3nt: TGTGCCAGCAGTGACCGCCGACAGGGAAGGGGCTACACCTTC

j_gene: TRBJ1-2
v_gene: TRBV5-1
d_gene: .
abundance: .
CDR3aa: CASSRNLGGDTNYGYTF
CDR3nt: TGCGCCAGCAGCCGAAACCTGGGGGGAGACACTAACTATGGCTACACCTTC

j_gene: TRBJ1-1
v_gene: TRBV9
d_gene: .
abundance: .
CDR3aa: CASSADPGRGNMNTEAFF
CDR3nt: TGTGCCAGCAGCGCGGACCCCGGACGGGGCAACATGAACACTGAAGCTTTCTTT

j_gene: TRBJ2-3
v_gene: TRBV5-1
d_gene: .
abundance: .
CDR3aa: CASSLGDNTDTQYF
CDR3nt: TGCGCCAGCAGCCTAGGGGACAACACAGATACGCAGTATTTT

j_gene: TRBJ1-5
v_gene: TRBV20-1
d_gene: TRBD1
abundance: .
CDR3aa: CSASDRGDPYSNQPQHF
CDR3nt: TGCAGTGCTAGTGACAGGGGGGACCCTTATAGCAATCAGCCCCAGCATTTT

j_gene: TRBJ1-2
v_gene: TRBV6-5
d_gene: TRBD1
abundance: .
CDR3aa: CASSPTGDLRLRGYTF
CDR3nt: TGTGCCAGCAGCCCGACAGGGGACTTACGTTTAAGGGGCTACACCTTC

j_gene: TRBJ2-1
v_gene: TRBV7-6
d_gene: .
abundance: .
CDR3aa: CASSLGYAALNEQFF
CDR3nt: TGTGCCAGCAGCTTAGGCTACGCAGCTCTCAATGAGCAGTTCTTC

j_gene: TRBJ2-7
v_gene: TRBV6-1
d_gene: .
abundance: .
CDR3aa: CASSELSQGNEQYF
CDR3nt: TGTGCCAGCAGTGAATTAAGTCAGGGGAACGAGCAGTACTTC

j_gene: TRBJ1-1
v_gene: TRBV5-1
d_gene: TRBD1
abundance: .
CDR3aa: CASSLVRTGGNTEAFF
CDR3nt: TGCGCCAGCAGCTTGGTCCGGACAGGGGGCAACACTGAAGCTTTCTTT